This TCR beta chain was captured in a study of blood T cell repertoires in COVID-19. Germline V gives CDR1 DFQATT, CDR2 SNEGSKA (reference sequence). V lost 3 bases and J lost 1, with 7 bases in between. The CDR3 has 12 amino acids. Assay used: immunoSEQ multiplex PCR; TCRdb lists only in-frame clones, some missing. The sample has just over 250,000 clones, 88% seen once. This chain uses TRBV20-1 with TRBJ2-7; D not certain. The sequencing sample was made of peripheral blood. This clonotype was sampled from a man aged 60 to 69 who had recovered from COVID-19. CDR3 DNA: TGCAGTGCTAGTCCGACATCCTACGAGCAGTACTTC. Amino acid sequence: CSASPTSYEQYF.